The T cell receptor beta chain under discussion was sequenced for a study of T cells in Graves' hyperthyroidism and ophthalmopathy (dated by TCRdb to about 2019). Some background on the complete study: Peripheral blood was collected at initial diagnosis, before any treatment. To identify distinguishing TCR V-J signatures, a discovery cohort of some 100 patients was used, comprising fewer than 45 with Graves' ophthalmopathy and roughly 60 with stable Graves' hyperthyroidism. Prospective prediction of ophthalmopathy was tested in an independent validation cohort of 18 to 20 hyperthyroidism patients and some 17 patients who later progressed to ophthalmopathy. The approximately 100 discovery patients were divided at random into training and test sets in a 7:3 ratio. Thyroid tissue and blood T-cell repertoires from about 6 Graves' hyperthyroidism patients were also compared in the study. After blood sampling, hyperthyroidism patients were treated with methimazole at a starting dose of 30 mg daily, and ophthalmopathy patients were treated with high-dose intravenous methylprednisolone. The paper reports TCR Vbeta CDR3 sequencing of roughly 140 peripheral blood samples: approximately 41 ophthalmopathy, some 80 hyperthyroidism and around 17 progressor patients. General conclusions and limits of the study: A 13 V-J signature model separated ophthalmopathy from stable hyperthyroidism, with roughly 88% sensitivity and 81.08% specificity in cross-validation and 80%/75% in testing. Sample size was not statistically predetermined, and blinding of investigators to group allocation was not performed. Most expanded thyroid clonotypes (frequency above 0.001) were also detected in blood, suggesting blood repertoires may reflect thyroid immune responses. During validation, the model predicted progression to ophthalmopathy a median of around six months ahead of onset, with almost 71% sensitivity and 72.22% specificity.

Inclusive of both ends, the CDR3 amounts to 13 amino acids. Just CDR3 DNA is preserved here, 39 bases in frame from base 1. CDR1 is given as SGHAT and CDR2 as FQNNGV, both from the germline V gene. Trimming removed 0 bases from V and 6 bases from J, leaving 6 bases between the germline ends. This clonotype was recorded once. No cognate antigen has been identified for it. The conserved phenylalanine or tryptophan is not found at the CDR3 terminus, so this likely reflects a read error. The TCR beta CDR3 regions were amplified from the RNA transcripts. The first round of RT-PCR for the TCR CDR3 was performed with the HTBI primer set and the Qiagen OneStep RT-PCR kit. Libraries were constructed in a second round of multiplex PCR, after which size selection and purification were carried out. Paired-end sequencing of the libraries was performed with 100 bp reads on an Illumina HiSeq2000. The study's own analysis went as follows. SOAPnuke was used to process the raw data, throwing out any read that contained adapters or uncalled bases, had a mean Phred below 15, or lacked an exact constant-primer or identifier match. COPE v1.2.5 was used to merge the high-quality paired reads, and each unique nucleotide sequence was defined as a clonotype. MiTCR v1.1 was used to align clonotypes to the IMGT TRBV, TRBD and TRBJ reference segments. The analysis was restricted to V-J combinations with a frequency above 0.0001, which together covered 99.2% of the repertoires. A TCS score was defined as the ratio between F50 (clonal expansion) and ExV (chaos), using BLOSUM62-based TCRdist between CDR3 peptides within each V-J. Welch's t-statistics and random forest reduced some 510 V-J features to fewer than 15, which were used in a naive Bayes classifier (R e1071). In-frame beta chains were kept once TCRdb had trimmed the public reads at Q25 with fastp and called clones with MiXCR. For every CDR3 protein sequence, its rows merge into one entry that carries the most common genes and DNA. The V and J calls come from TCRdb's annotation, not from the publication. The sample yields 33,000 or so distinct CDR3 sequences; 49% were counted once. The top ten constitute roughly 6.4% of the sample.

The hyperthyroidism patients were between 18 and 65 years old and newly diagnosed, with a disease duration of less than 2 months. Any patient with an uncontrolled infection, another autoimmune disease, pregnancy or lactation was excluded. Diagnoses were based on clinical symptoms, serum thyroxine and TRAb, thyroid ultrasound and orbital computed tomography. Blood from progressor patients was collected at the time of first diagnosis with hyperthyroidism, before any ophthalmopathy symptoms had appeared. PBMCs were separated from roughly 9.3 ml of fresh peripheral blood using Ficoll-Paque density gradient centrifugation. Progressor patients were first diagnosed with Graves' hyperthyroidism and then developed ophthalmopathy during follow-up. Total RNA was extracted with Trizol reagent, and quality was checked on an Agilent 2100 Bioanalyzer.

Sequences were obtained from blood. The V and J genes are TRBV11-2 and TRBJ1-5; the D gene is unclear. This receptor was identified in a woman aged 50 to 65 with Graves' hyperthyroidism that later progressed to Graves' ophthalmopathy. The CDR3 region has the sequence CASSLEWGQPQHR. Read as DNA, the sequence is TGTGCCAGCAGCTTAGAGTGGGGTCAGCCCCAGCATCGT.